Listed below are T cell receptor beta chains from one sample, sequenced in a study of CD4 T cells in relation to SARS-CoV-2 and coronaviruses. No antigen is known for these receptors. Here immunoSEQ multiplex PCR was the method, and the copy in TCRdb shows in-frame clones only, minus some. Among 18,000 or so clones, over 65% were seen once, and the ten largest hold around 30%. Sequencing was done on a sample of CD4+ T cells from PBMCs, cultured in vitro. These receptors came from a human donor in good health. CDR3s include the opening cysteine and the closing phenylalanine or tryptophan. The D gene is left open where the match is weak. Expanded clones get a size class; other rows say once, few or many, or leave the size out.

V	D	J	size	CDR3	DNA
TRBV20-1	NA	TRBJ1-6	NA	CSASPGGVGNSPLHF	TGCAGTGCTAGTCCTGGGGGGGTGGGTAATTCACCCCTCCACTTT
TRBV7-7	TRBD2	TRBJ2-1	NA	CASSQGLDGNEQFF	TGTGCCAGCAGCCAGGGACTAGACGGCAATGAGCAGTTCTTC
TRBV10-3	NA	TRBJ1-3	NA	CAIGVSGNTIYF	TGTGCCATCGGGGTCTCTGGAAACACCATATATTTT
TRBV18	NA	TRBJ2-5	NA	CASSPRDQETQYF	TGTGCCAGCTCACCCCGGGACCAAGAGACCCAGTACTTC
TRBV5-1	NA	TRBJ2-3	NA	CASSLVQGTDTQYF	TGCGCCAGCAGCTTGGTGCAGGGCACAGATACGCAGTATTTT
TRBV25-1	TRBD1	TRBJ1-6	NA	CASSEDRGNSPLHF	TGTGCCAGCAGTGAGGACAGGGGGAATTCACCCCTCCACTTT
TRBV10-2	NA	TRBJ2-7	NA	CASRRTGTYEQYF	TGCGCCAGCAGAAGGACTGGAACCTACGAGCAGTACTTC
TRBV10-3	NA	TRBJ2-2	NA	CAIRPTGTGELFF	TGTGCCATCAGACCGACAGGCACCGGGGAGCTGTTTTTT
TRBV19	TRBD1	TRBJ2-2	NA	CASSIYRGGNTGELFF	TGTGCCAGTAGTATCTACAGGGGCGGGAACACCGGGGAGCTGTTTTTT
TRBV5-3	NA	TRBJ2-2	NA	CARSFADTGELFF	TGTGCCAGAAGTTTCGCGGACACCGGGGAGCTGTTTTTT
TRBV7-2	NA	TRBJ2-1	NA	CASRFQGRRSEQFF	TGTGCCAGCAGGTTCCAAGGGCGGAGGTCCGAGCAGTTCTTC
TRBV7-9	TRBD2	TRBJ2-1	NA	CASTRVGLAGGFVGNEQFF	TGTGCCAGCACCCGAGTGGGCCTAGCGGGAGGTTTTGTAGGCAATGAGCAGTTCTTC
TRBV7-9	TRBD1	TRBJ1-2	few	CASSLARTGDYGYTF	TGTGCCAGCAGCTTAGCCCGGACAGGGGACTATGGCTACACCTTC
TRBV5-1	NA	TRBJ1-1	NA	CASSLDGESGDAFF	TGCGCCAGCAGCTTGGACGGGGAGTCGGGGGACGCTTTCTTT
TRBV4-2	NA	TRBJ1-3	NA	CASSQDWGRNGNTIYF	TGTGCCAGCAGCCAAGATTGGGGACGGAATGGAAACACCATATATTTT
TRBV12-5	NA	TRBJ2-5	NA	CASATTLDGRIGQETQYF	TGTGCTAGTGCCACCACCCTCGACGGGAGAATTGGACAAGAGACCCAGTACTTC
TRBV30	NA	TRBJ1-2	medium-sized	CAWSTRLPYVYGYTF	TGTGCCTGGAGTACCCGTCTCCCTTATGTCTATGGCTACACCTTC
TRBV30	NA	TRBJ2-7	NA	CAWSRQSYEQYF	TGTGCCTGGAGCCGACAGTCCTACGAGCAGTACTTC
TRBV9	NA	TRBJ1-5	few	CASSVAPSNQPQHF	TGTGCCAGCAGCGTAGCTCCCAGCAATCAGCCCCAGCATTTT
TRBV6-5	TRBD1	TRBJ2-3	NA	CASSPTGMPDTQYF	TGTGCCAGCAGTCCGACAGGGATGCCAGATACGCAGTATTTT
TRBV5-4	TRBD2	TRBJ2-2	NA	CASSSSGRSPNTGELFF	TGTGCCAGCAGTTCTAGCGGGAGGTCGCCGAACACCGGGGAGCTGTTTTTT
TRBV18	NA	TRBJ1-3	few	CASSPTAQTGNTIYF	TGTGCCAGCTCACCGACCGCACAGACTGGAAACACCATATATTTT
TRBV19	TRBD1	TRBJ2-5	once	CASKPDRGRETQYF	TGTGCCAGTAAACCGGACAGGGGGCGTGAGACCCAGTACTTC
TRBV6-2/TRBV6-3	NA	TRBJ1-5	NA	CASSTGLPRRPQHF	TGTGCCAGCAGTACGGGCCTCCCGCGGCGGCCCCAGCATTTT
TRBV3-1/TRBV3-2	NA	TRBJ2-1	NA	CASSRTTRAYNEQFF	TGTGCCAGCAGCCGGACGACTAGAGCCTACAATGAGCAGTTCTTC
TRBV6-5	NA	TRBJ1-1	NA	CASSETPGIWYGFF	TGTGCCAGCAGCGAGACCCCAGGGATCTGGTATGGTTTCTTT
TRBV14	NA	TRBJ2-7	NA	CASSRTRLEQYF	TGTGCCAGCAGCCGCACCCGGCTCGAGCAGTACTTC
TRBV11-2	TRBD1	TRBJ2-2	NA	CASSSAPRGRTGELFF	TGTGCCAGCAGCTCCGCCCCCAGGGGGCGTACCGGGGAGCTGTTTTTT
TRBV7-8	TRBD2	TRBJ2-7	few	CASSTRLAGVDYEQYF	TGTGCCAGCAGCACCCGACTAGCGGGAGTGGACTACGAGCAGTACTTC
TRBV28	NA	TRBJ2-3	NA	CASSLSQAATDTQYF	TGTGCCAGCAGTTTATCACAGGCCGCCACAGATACGCAGTATTTT
TRBV18	NA	TRBJ1-1	NA	CASSPNDLGLGGNTEAFF	TGTGCCAGCTCACCTAACGACCTGGGGTTGGGGGGGAACACTGAAGCTTTCTTT
TRBV20-1	TRBD2	TRBJ2-5	NA	CSASPTSGRAETQYF	TGCAGTGCTAGTCCGACTAGCGGGAGGGCCGAGACCCAGTACTTC
TRBV19	NA	TRBJ1-6	NA	CASSIRTVGNSPLHF	TGTGCCAGTAGTATCAGGACAGTGGGGAATTCACCCCTCCACTTT
TRBV14	TRBD2	TRBJ2-5	once	CASSQRAYGLATETQYF	TGTGCCAGCAGCCAACGGGCCTACGGACTAGCGACCGAGACCCAGTACTTC
TRBV5-1	NA	TRBJ2-6	NA	CASSLAFSGSGANVLTF	TGCGCCAGCAGCTTGGCCTTTAGTGGCTCTGGGGCCAACGTCCTGACTTTC